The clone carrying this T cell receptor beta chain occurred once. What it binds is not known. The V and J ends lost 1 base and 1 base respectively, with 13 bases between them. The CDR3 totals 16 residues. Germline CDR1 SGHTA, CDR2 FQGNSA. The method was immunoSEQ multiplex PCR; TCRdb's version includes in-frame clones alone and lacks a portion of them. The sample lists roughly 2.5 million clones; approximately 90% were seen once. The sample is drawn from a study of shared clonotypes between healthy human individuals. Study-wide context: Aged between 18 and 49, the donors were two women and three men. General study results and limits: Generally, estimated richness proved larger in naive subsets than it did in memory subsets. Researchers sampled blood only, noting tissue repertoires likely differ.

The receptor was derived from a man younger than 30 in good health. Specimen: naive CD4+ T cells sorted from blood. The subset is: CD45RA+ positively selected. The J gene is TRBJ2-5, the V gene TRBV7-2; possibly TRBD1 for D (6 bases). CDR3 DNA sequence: TGTGCCAGCAGCTTAGTTACAGGGACCGTCCAAGAGACCCAGTACTTC. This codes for CASSLVTGTVQETQYF.